Presented here are 27 T cell receptor beta chains from one specimen sequenced in a study of early T cells in non-severe SARS-CoV-2 infection. TCRdb fed the 5' RACE reads into MiXCR, producing one record per CDR3 protein. The sample lists about 16,000 distinct CDR3 sequences; more than 5% were seen once. Sequencing was done on a sample of whole blood. Every receptor here comes from an adult who was a healthcare worker with PCR-confirmed SARS-CoV-2 infection or an uninfected control (not recorded which).

The chain couples TRBV7-9 to TRBJ1-5; the match to TRBD1 covers 7 bases. The CDR3 spans 15 residues. In germline, CDR1 is SEHNR, CDR2 FQNEAQ (reference sequence). V lost 5 bases, J lost 3 bases, and 7 bases stayed unmatched. The CDR3 bases are TGTGCCAGCAGCCCCATACAGGGGAACAATCAGCCCCAGCATTTT. Translated, it gives CASSPIQGNNQPQHF.

This clonotype was detected ten times or more. The chain has TRBV20-1 and TRBJ1-2; weak D call: TRBD1 (5 bases). The CDR3 consists of 12 residues. V was clipped by 6 bases and J by 8 bases, with 16 bases between them. The germline V gene has CDR1 DFQATT and CDR2 SNEGSKA (reference sequence). The CDR3 DNA reads as TGCAGTGCCCTCGGAGGGGAGAGCGGCTACACCTTC. Its translation is CSALGGESGYTF.

V gene TRBV10-2 combines with J gene TRBJ1-3; no clear D. V shed 0 bases and J shed 4 bases, with 7 bases lying between them. The germline CDR1 and CDR2 sequences are WSHSY and SAAADI. The CDR3 consists of 14 residues. CDR3 residues: CASSESARGNTIYF. For the CDR3, the DNA is TGCGCCAGCAGTGAGTCCGCAAGGGGAAACACCATATATTTT.

By proportion, this clonotype is medium-sized (0.01 to 0.1%). This chain links TRBV20-1 with TRBJ2-5; 8 nucleotides align to TRBD2. From germline, CDR1 is DFQATT and CDR2 SNEGSKA (reference sequence). V lost 5 bases, J lost 5 bases, and 4 bases stayed unmatched. This CDR3 comprises 12 residues. CDR3 bases: TGCAGTGCTCCGCGCGGGAGGGAGACCCAGTACTTC. It encodes CSAPRGRETQYF.

This clonotype is classed as medium-sized. This chain connects TRBV12-3 or TRBV12-4 to TRBJ1-5, with TRBD1 identical over 7 bases. After removal of 3 bases from V and 10 bases from J, the junction contained 18 bases not matched to a gene. This CDR3 has 17 amino acids. CDR3 in DNA: TGTGCCAGCAGTTTTGTTGGGGTGGGGACAGATCATACCCCCCAGCATTTT. Protein sequence: CASSFVGVGTDHTPQHF.

The table lists this clonotype with many counts. The chain recombines TRBV10-3 with TRBJ2-6; 8 positions match TRBD1. Losses at the gene ends were 5 bases for V and 2 bases for J; bases not matched to a gene: 5. This CDR3 has 16 residues. The germline V gene has CDR1 ENHRY and CDR2 SYGVKD. CDR3 coding DNA: TGTGCCATCAGTTTTCAGGGGGCGCCTGGGGCCAACGTCCTGACTTTC. This encodes CAISFQGAPGANVLTF.

This clonotype appeared many times. The rearrangement links TRBV19 to TRBJ2-7; TRBD2 is a possible D gene (6 bases). The germline gives CDR1 LNHDA, CDR2 SQIVND (reference sequence). The CDR3 sequence is 13 residues long. With 3 bases removed from V and 5 bases from J, the gap between germline ends came to 11 bases. The CDR3 region is CASSIQRAHEQYV. DNA for the CDR3: TGTGCCAGTAGTATTCAGCGGGCCCACGAGCAGTACGTC.

This clonotype was observed many times. This rearrangement joins TRBV11-3 to TRBJ2-3; no clear D gene. This CDR3 contains 14 residues. Germline lookup yields CDR1 SGHNT and CDR2 YENEEA. Trimming left V 4 bases short and J 4 bases short, with 12 bases between. Here the CDR3 DNA reads TGTGCCAGCAGCTACCCAATAAGCCCAGATACGCAGTATTTT. Protein: CASSYPISPDTQYF.

By share, this clonotype ranks as medium-sized. The chain joins TRBV20-1 to TRBJ2-5; D remains unclear. The V and J ends lost 6 bases and 2 bases respectively, with 13 bases between them. Germline V CDR1 and CDR2: DFQATT, SNEGSKA (reference sequence). This CDR3 has 13 amino acids. The CDR3 nucleotides are TGCAGTGCCTCCTTCGGAGCACAAGAGACCCAGTACTTC. Its protein is CSASFGAQETQYF.

This clonotype was seen repeatedly, ten times or more. The chain combines TRBV20-1 with TRBJ2-7; 9 nucleotides align to TRBD2. The CDR3 consists of 15 residues. Germline values: CDR1 DFQATT, CDR2 SNEGSKA (reference sequence). Trimming removed 0 bases from V and 0 bases from J; junction bases left unmatched: 3. CDR3 nucleotides: TGCAGTGCTAGAGATTCGGGACTAGCCTCCTACGAGCAGTACTTC. Translation gives CSARDSGLASYEQYF.

The gene calls are TRBV15 and TRBJ2-5, with D possibly TRBD2 on 6 matching bases. Germline V gives CDR1 LNHNV, CDR2 YYDKDF (reference sequence). The CDR3 runs to 17 residues. V lost 1 base and J 2 bases, leaving 17 bases between the germline ends. The CDR3, as DNA: TGTGCCACCAGCAGAGGCCAGATCGGACTATCTCAAGAGACCCAGTACTTC. This translates into CATSRGQIGLSQETQYF.

This clonotype was detected ten times or more. The chain uses TRBV24-1 and TRBJ2-3, with D hard to call. CDR3 size: 13 residues. V lost 4 bases and J 0 bases, leaving 4 bases between the germline ends. Germline V gene lookup returns CDR1 KGHDR and CDR2 SFDVKD. Here the CDR3 DNA reads TGTGCCACCAGTGAAGCTAGCACAGATACGCAGTATTTT. Translating gives CATSEASTDTQYF.

The V and J genes are TRBV11-2 and TRBJ2-1; 8 positions match TRBD2. The CDR3 extends over 18 amino acids. CDR1 SGHAT and CDR2 FQNNGV come from the germline V gene. V lost 5 bases to trimming and J lost 1 base; unmatched junction nucleotides: 13. CDR3: CASSNLGSGRGSYNEQFF. The CDR3 nucleotides are TGTGCCAGCAGCAACCTCGGGAGCGGGAGAGGGTCCTACAATGAGCAGTTCTTC.

This clonotype was detected many times. The gene calls are TRBV6-4 and TRBJ1-1; D perhaps matches TRBD1 (5 bases). Deletions cut 6 bases from V and 2 bases from J, with 10 bases between. CDR3 size: 13 residues. Looked up from germline, CDR1 is MRHNA and CDR2 is SNTAGT. This CDR3 is CASSRTGNTEAFF. DNA of the CDR3: TGTGCCAGCAGCCGCACAGGAAACACTGAAGCTTTCTTT.

This clonotype appeared many times. The rearrangement links TRBV24-1 to TRBJ2-3; D may correspond to TRBD1 or TRBD2 (5 bases each). The CDR3 has 15 residues. With 6 bases removed from V and 6 bases from J, the gap between germline ends came to 18 bases. The germline V gene encodes CDR1 KGHDR and CDR2 SFDVKD. The CDR3 loop is CATSSRDLPKDTQYF. The DNA of the CDR3 is TGTGCCACCAGTAGCCGGGACCTCCCGAAGGATACGCAGTATTTT.

Many counts were recorded for this clonotype. The chain has TRBV4-1 and TRBJ1-5; D remains ambiguous. This CDR3 has 17 amino acids. CDR1 is MGHRA and CDR2 is YSYEKL in the germline V gene. Trimming took 0 bases from V and 0 from J, leaving 12 bases between them. The chain's CDR3 is CASSQDLRGYSNQPQHF. The CDR3 nucleotides are TGCGCCAGCAGCCAAGATCTTCGTGGTTATAGCAATCAGCCCCAGCATTTT.

The table lists this clonotype with many counts. The genes are TRBV29-1 and TRBJ2-5; 7 bases agree with TRBD2. Germline CDR1 SQVTM, CDR2 ANQGSEA. The CDR3 has 13 amino acids. After removal of 6 bases from V and 0 bases from J, the junction contained 4 bases not matched to a gene. DNA for the CDR3: TGCAGCGTGTCTAGCGGAAACCAAGAGACCCAGTACTTC. Protein sequence: CSVSSGNQETQYF.

This clonotype is deemed medium-sized. The gene calls are TRBV7-8 and TRBJ2-1, with TRBD2 identical over 15 bases. The ends lost 2 bases at V and 7 bases at J; junction bases unmatched: 6. CDR1 SGHVS and CDR2 FQNEAQ come from the germline V gene. This CDR3 is 17 amino acids long. For the CDR3, the DNA is TGTGCCAGCAGCTTATCCGGGACTAGCGGGAGGAGGAATGAGCAGTTCTTC. This gives the protein CASSLSGTSGRRNEQFF.

This clonotype was seen ten or more times. The chain is built from TRBV20-1 and TRBJ1-1, with TRBD1 matching 7 bases. V lost 6 bases and J lost 2; bases outside the gene matches: 6. The CDR3 is 13 amino acids. The V gene's germline CDR1 is DFQATT and CDR2 SNEGSKA (reference sequence). CDR3 in DNA: TGCAGTGCATCCGGGACAGATAACACTGAAGCTTTCTTT. This gives the protein CSASGTDNTEAFF.

This clonotype has at least ten counts. The chain is built from TRBV19 and TRBJ1-2, with TRBD1 matching 7 bases. This CDR3 spans 17 amino acids. Germline V CDR1 and CDR2: LNHDA, SQIVND (reference sequence). Trimming took 6 bases from V and 8 from J; bases not matched to a gene: 21. The CDR3 spells CASRMDGTATYLKGYTF. CDR3 nucleotides: TGTGCCAGTAGAATGGACGGGACAGCAACCTATCTGAAGGGCTACACCTTC.

This clonotype was found many times. The chain combines TRBV12-3 or TRBV12-4 with TRBJ1-1; perhaps TRBD1 as D (5 bases). Trimming removed 5 bases at V and 0 bases at J, with 13 bases between. The CDR3 contains 15 residues. CDR3 loop: CASSPVGRLNTEAFF. DNA for the CDR3: TGTGCCAGCAGTCCCGTGGGACGTTTGAACACTGAAGCTTTCTTT.

This clonotype was observed at least ten times. One end of the junction fails to match germline, which may point to a read error. This chain connects TRBV20-1 to TRBJ2-2, with D perhaps TRBD2 (5 bases). Germline values: CDR1 DFQATT, CDR2 SNEGSKA (reference sequence). The CDR3 has 13 residues. The CDR3 loop reads CSARGPVKGELFF. CDR3 DNA: TGCAGTGCCAGAGGGCCGGTAAAGGGGGAGCTGTTTTTT.

This clonotype was seen more than once but under ten times. V gene TRBV3-1 combines with J gene TRBJ1-1; perhaps TRBD1 as D (6 bases). The CDR3 runs 14 residues. The ends were cut back, 2 bases at V and 7 bases at J, with 14 bases in the middle. Germline assignment: CDR1 LGHDT and CDR2 YNNKEL (reference sequence). CDR3 sequence: CASSQRTGTHEAFF. DNA of the CDR3: TGTGCCAGCAGCCAACGTACCGGGACACATGAAGCTTTCTTT.

In its sample, this clonotype was seen many times. V and J are TRBV5-4 and TRBJ2-3, with 9 nucleotides matching TRBD2. Germline values: CDR1 SGHNT, CDR2 YYREEE (reference sequence). The CDR3 has 17 amino acids. With V trimmed by 4 bases and J by 4 bases, 13 bases remained unmatched. Here the CDR3 reads CASSQRNSGSGADTQYF. CDR3 DNA sequence: TGTGCCAGCAGCCAGAGGAATAGCGGGAGTGGCGCAGATACGCAGTATTTT.

Sample share makes this clonotype medium-sized. J is TRBJ2-5 and V is TRBV7-2, with 8 bases matching TRBD2. CDR3 size: 17 residues. V shed 1 base, J shed 5 bases, and the junction held 12 bases outside the gene matches. Germline lookup yields CDR1 SGHTA and CDR2 FQGNSA. CDR3 nucleotide sequence: TGTGCCAGCAGCTTAGTCAGTTACGGGGGGGAGAGGGAGACCCAGTACTTC. Translating gives CASSLVSYGGERETQYF.

This clonotype is termed medium-sized. The chain links TRBV12-3 or TRBV12-4 to TRBJ2-1, with D perhaps matching TRBD2 (5 bases). This CDR3 is 15 amino acids long. V was clipped by 2 bases and J by 10 bases, with 18 bases between them. The CDR3 protein is CASSLSANGGWEQFF. The CDR3 DNA sequence: TGTGCCAGCAGTTTATCCGCCAACGGAGGATGGGAGCAGTTCTTC.

This clonotype was seen repeatedly, ten times or more. V usage is TRBV7-9 and J usage is TRBJ2-1; 11 nucleotides agree with TRBD2. The CDR3 loop spans 16 amino acids. Germline CDR1 reads SEHNR; CDR2 reads FQNEAQ (reference sequence). The trim removed 6 bases at V and 1 base at J, leaving 5 bases unmatched. CDR3 coding DNA: TGTGCCAGCAGTAATAGCGGGAGGGTTTCCTACAATGAGCAGTTCTTC. Amino acids: CASSNSGRVSYNEQFF. Full variable domain (outside the CDR3, taken from reference TRBV7-9 and TRBJ2-1): DTGVSQNPRHKITKRGQNVTFRCDPISEHNRLYWYRQTLGQGPEFLTYFQNEAQLEKSRLLSDRFSAERPKGSFSTLEIQRTEQGDSAMYLCASSNSGRVSYNEQFFGPGTRLTVL.